These T cell receptor beta chains were read from a single sample in a study of metastatic and nonmetastatic thyroid tumors. Via MiXCR, TCRdb re-called the PCR reads. The sample contains approximately 20,000 clones, about a quarter of which appear only once. Sequencing was done on a sample of blood. The receptors derive from a male donor with papillary thyroid cancer or a benign thyroid nodule (not recorded which). Some clones in this sample may be carry-over from other donors' samples. Each CDR3 is given with its conserved first and last residue. Fields, in order: V gene, D gene, J gene, clone size, CDR3 protein, CDR3 DNA. A D gene is named only where the DNA matches it firmly. Size values are once, few and many counts, or a class for expanded clones, and some rows have none.

v_call: TRBV20-1
d_call: NA
j_call: TRBJ1-4
clone_size: NA
cdr3_aa: CSARDLRAKTANEKLFF
cdr3_nt: TGCAGTGCTAGAGATCTTAGGGCTAAGACGGCTAATGAAAAACTGTTTTTT

v_call: TRBV5-6
d_call: TRBD1
j_call: TRBJ1-6
clone_size: medium-sized
cdr3_aa: CASSLGRQGRGSPLHF
cdr3_nt: TGTGCCAGCAGCTTGGGGAGACAGGGGAGAGGTTCACCCCTCCACTTT

v_call: TRBV7-6
d_call: NA
j_call: TRBJ1-1
clone_size: many
cdr3_aa: CASSREGGLNTEAFF
cdr3_nt: TGTGCCAGCAGCCGGGAGGGGGGTTTGAACACTGAAGCTTTCTTT

v_call: TRBV2
d_call: TRBD1
j_call: TRBJ2-7
clone_size: NA
cdr3_aa: CASSSDRDHEQYF
cdr3_nt: TGTGCCAGCAGTTCCGACAGGGATCACGAGCAGTACTTC

v_call: TRBV12-3/TRBV12-4
d_call: NA
j_call: TRBJ1-5
clone_size: medium-sized
cdr3_aa: CASSFGGSNQPQHF
cdr3_nt: TGTGCCAGCAGTTTCGGGGGGAGCAATCAGCCCCAGCATTTT

v_call: TRBV20-1
d_call: TRBD1
j_call: TRBJ2-2
clone_size: NA
cdr3_aa: CSARDVGQGNTGELFF
cdr3_nt: TGCAGTGCTAGAGATGTTGGACAGGGAAACACCGGGGAGCTGTTTTTT

v_call: TRBV12-3/TRBV12-4
d_call: NA
j_call: TRBJ1-6
clone_size: medium-sized
cdr3_aa: CASSPGPGSPLHF
cdr3_nt: TGTGCCAGCAGTCCCGGCCCCGGTTCACCCCTCCACTTT

v_call: TRBV20-1
d_call: TRBD2
j_call: TRBJ2-2
clone_size: NA
cdr3_aa: CSARGLAGGPFTGELFF
cdr3_nt: TGCAGTGCTAGGGGACTAGCGGGGGGGCCTTTCACCGGGGAGCTGTTTTTT

v_call: TRBV6-1
d_call: NA
j_call: TRBJ1-6
clone_size: few
cdr3_aa: CASSVFHTGEGDSPLHF
cdr3_nt: TGTGCCAGCAGTGTTTTCCATACCGGGGAGGGTGATTCACCCCTCCACTTT

v_call: TRBV5-1
d_call: NA
j_call: TRBJ2-5
clone_size: many
cdr3_aa: CASSGNSGTPEETQYF
cdr3_nt: TGCGCCAGCAGCGGAAACTCCGGGACTCCGGAAGAGACCCAGTACTTC

v_call: TRBV6-1
d_call: NA
j_call: TRBJ1-3
clone_size: medium-sized
cdr3_aa: CASSRGTGSPGNTIYF
cdr3_nt: TGTGCCAGCAGCCGGGGGACGGGTTCTCCTGGAAACACCATATATTTT

v_call: TRBV20-1
d_call: NA
j_call: TRBJ1-1
clone_size: NA
cdr3_aa: CSARHGSLGGGTEAFF
cdr3_nt: TGCAGTGCTAGGCACGGTTCTTTAGGGGGGGGGACTGAAGCTTTCTTT

v_call: TRBV19
d_call: NA
j_call: TRBJ1-5
clone_size: few
cdr3_aa: CASTTQVNSNQPQHF
cdr3_nt: TGTGCCAGTACCACACAGGTTAATAGCAATCAGCCCCAGCATTTT

v_call: TRBV15
d_call: NA
j_call: TRBJ2-3
clone_size: medium-sized
cdr3_aa: CATSRDQAATDTQYF
cdr3_nt: TGTGCCACCAGCAGAGATCAGGCAGCCACAGATACGCAGTATTTT

v_call: TRBV30
d_call: TRBD1
j_call: TRBJ1-2
clone_size: NA
cdr3_aa: CACDRAPGYTF
cdr3_nt: TGTGCCTGTGACAGGGCGCCCGGCTACACCTTC

v_call: TRBV4-3
d_call: TRBD2
j_call: TRBJ2-1
clone_size: many
cdr3_aa: CASSQGLAGGLGSYNEQFF
cdr3_nt: TGCGCCAGCAGCCAAGGACTAGCGGGGGGGCTTGGTTCCTACAATGAGCAGTTCTTC

v_call: TRBV5-1
d_call: TRBD1
j_call: TRBJ1-2
clone_size: NA
cdr3_aa: CASSSTGATNYGYTF
cdr3_nt: TGCGCCAGCAGCTCGACAGGGGCTACTAACTATGGCTACACCTTC

v_call: TRBV28
d_call: NA
j_call: TRBJ2-7
clone_size: medium-sized
cdr3_aa: CAAGQGRYEQYF
cdr3_nt: TGTGCTGCAGGGCAGGGGAGGTACGAGCAGTACTTC

v_call: TRBV6-1
d_call: TRBD1
j_call: TRBJ2-2
clone_size: medium-sized
cdr3_aa: CASSPNRGATGELFF
cdr3_nt: TGTGCCAGCAGTCCAAACAGGGGGGCAACCGGGGAGCTGTTTTTT

v_call: TRBV5-1
d_call: NA
j_call: TRBJ1-1
clone_size: NA
cdr3_aa: CASSLGRGGTEAFF
cdr3_nt: TGCGCCAGCAGCTTGGGCAGGGGTGGCACTGAAGCTTTCTTT

v_call: TRBV5-1
d_call: TRBD1
j_call: TRBJ1-2
clone_size: NA
cdr3_aa: CASSPDRVSANYGYTF
cdr3_nt: TGCGCCAGCAGCCCCGACAGGGTTTCGGCCAACTATGGCTACACCTTC

v_call: TRBV11-2
d_call: NA
j_call: TRBJ2-7
clone_size: once
cdr3_aa: CASSLDQEYF
cdr3_nt: TGTGCCAGCAGCTTAGATCAGGAGTACTTC

v_call: TRBV20-1
d_call: TRBD2
j_call: TRBJ2-3
clone_size: NA
cdr3_aa: CSARLAGGADTQYF
cdr3_nt: TGCAGTGCAAGACTAGCGGGAGGGGCAGATACGCAGTATTTT

v_call: TRBV11-3
d_call: TRBD2
j_call: TRBJ2-5
clone_size: NA
cdr3_aa: CASSLGGLAHQETQYF
cdr3_nt: TGTGCCAGCAGCTTAGGGGGACTAGCGCACCAAGAGACCCAGTACTTC

v_call: TRBV19
d_call: NA
j_call: TRBJ2-7
clone_size: few
cdr3_aa: CASSIAAGRYEQYF
cdr3_nt: TGTGCCAGTAGTATAGCGGCGGGGCGGTACGAGCAGTACTTC

v_call: TRBV20-1
d_call: TRBD2
j_call: TRBJ2-3
clone_size: medium-sized
cdr3_aa: CSARNSGRSSSTDTQYF
cdr3_nt: TGCAGTGCTAGAAATAGCGGGAGGTCATCTAGCACAGATACGCAGTATTTT